This is a list of T cell receptor beta chains from one sample in a study of graft-versus-host responses after intestinal transplantation. Their antigen targets remain unknown. The repertoire was sequenced with immunoSEQ multiplex PCR; TCRdb's copy has only in-frame clones and lacks some. The table has some 81,000 clones, approximately 91% seen once; the top ten hold roughly 0.37%. Sequences were derived from unstimulated CD4+ T cells sorted from spleen or lymph node cells, sampled before intestinal transplant. Every receptor here comes from a human donor who received an intestinal transplant. The CDR3 runs from the conserved cysteine through the conserved F or W. Each record gives: J gene, clone size, V gene, D gene, CDR3 DNA, CDR3 protein. The D gene is left open where the match is weak. Rows may omit the clone size; those that give it use once, few, many or a size class.

j_gene: TRBJ1-5; abundance: -; v_gene: TRBV15; d_gene: TRBD1; CDR3nt: TGTGCCACCAGCAGAGCCCTGACAGGGGGAGGGATGCCCCAGCATTTT; CDR3aa: CATSRALTGGGMPQHF
j_gene: TRBJ2-1; abundance: -; v_gene: TRBV6-1; d_gene: -; CDR3nt: TGTGCCAGCAGTGAAGCGATGGGGCGTGAGCAGTTCTTC; CDR3aa: CASSEAMGREQFF
j_gene: TRBJ2-1; abundance: -; v_gene: TRBV5-4; d_gene: -; CDR3nt: TGTGCCAGCAGCTCTCCTCTAGCGAGTTCCTACAATGAGCAGTTCTTC; CDR3aa: CASSSPLASSYNEQFF
j_gene: TRBJ2-7; abundance: -; v_gene: TRBV27; d_gene: TRBD2; CDR3nt: TGTGCCAGCTCTCCTGCCGGGAGGGGCGAGCAGTACTTC; CDR3aa: CASSPAGRGEQYF
j_gene: TRBJ2-7; abundance: -; v_gene: TRBV5-1; d_gene: -; CDR3nt: TGCGCCAGCAGCTGGCTGGCAGGTTCCTCCTACGAGCAGTACTTC; CDR3aa: CASSWLAGSSYEQYF
j_gene: TRBJ1-2; abundance: -; v_gene: TRBV29-1; d_gene: TRBD1; CDR3nt: TGCAGCGTTGGACAGGGAGCTGGCTACACCTTC; CDR3aa: CSVGQGAGYTF
j_gene: TRBJ2-7; abundance: -; v_gene: TRBV7-8; d_gene: TRBD1; CDR3nt: TGTGCCAGCAGCAAGGGACAGTCCTACGAGCAGTACTTC; CDR3aa: CASSKGQSYEQYF
j_gene: TRBJ2-5; abundance: -; v_gene: TRBV7-9; d_gene: TRBD1; CDR3nt: TGTGCCAGCAGCTACCTACAGGGGATCCAAGAGACCCAGTACTTC; CDR3aa: CASSYLQGIQETQYF
j_gene: TRBJ2-1; abundance: -; v_gene: TRBV18; d_gene: -; CDR3nt: TGTGCCAGCTCACCCTTACAGGGTTACAATGAGCAGTTCTTC; CDR3aa: CASSPLQGYNEQFF
j_gene: TRBJ2-7; abundance: -; v_gene: TRBV27; d_gene: TRBD1; CDR3nt: TGTGCCAGCAGTTCCCGGGACAGCTCCTACGAGCAGTACTTC; CDR3aa: CASSSRDSSYEQYF
j_gene: TRBJ1-6; abundance: -; v_gene: TRBV28; d_gene: TRBD1; CDR3nt: TGTGCCAGCGGGGGACAGGTTCCACCCCTCCACTTT; CDR3aa: CASGGQVPPLHF
j_gene: TRBJ2-1; abundance: -; v_gene: TRBV7-2; d_gene: TRBD2; CDR3nt: TGTGCCAGCAGCTTCCTAGCGGGGGCCCGCAATGAGCAGTTCTTC; CDR3aa: CASSFLAGARNEQFF
j_gene: TRBJ1-2; abundance: -; v_gene: TRBV5-1; d_gene: -; CDR3nt: TGCGCCAGCAGCTTGGAGCAGGGAGGCTATGGCTACACCTTC; CDR3aa: CASSLEQGGYGYTF
j_gene: TRBJ2-1; abundance: -; v_gene: TRBV13; d_gene: TRBD2; CDR3nt: TGTGCCAGCTTTTGGACTAGCGGGAAGACCAATGAGCAGTTCTTC; CDR3aa: CASFWTSGKTNEQFF
j_gene: TRBJ1-1; abundance: -; v_gene: TRBV7-9; d_gene: -; CDR3nt: TGTGCCAGCAGCTTAGCGCACGGTCACGCGAAAGCTTTCTTT; CDR3aa: CASSLAHGHAKAFF
j_gene: TRBJ1-5; abundance: few; v_gene: TRBV19; d_gene: -; CDR3nt: TGTGCCAGTAGCTATGCGAAAAATCAGCCCCAGCATTTT; CDR3aa: CASSYAKNQPQHF
j_gene: TRBJ1-5; abundance: -; v_gene: TRBV10-2; d_gene: TRBD1; CDR3nt: TGCGCCAGCAGCCTCGACAGGGTAAATCAGCCCCAGCATTTT; CDR3aa: CASSLDRVNQPQHF
j_gene: TRBJ1-1; abundance: -; v_gene: TRBV18; d_gene: -; CDR3nt: TGTGCCAGCTCACCCGCAGGGGCCAACACTGAAGCTTTCTTT; CDR3aa: CASSPAGANTEAFF
j_gene: TRBJ1-5; abundance: -; v_gene: TRBV28; d_gene: TRBD1; CDR3nt: TGTGCCAGCAGCCCGACGACAGGGTTTTCGGGACAGCCCCAGCATTTT; CDR3aa: CASSPTTGFSGQPQHF
j_gene: TRBJ1-1; abundance: -; v_gene: TRBV28; d_gene: -; CDR3nt: TGTGCCAGCAGCAACCCTCACAGGGTAGCTGAAGCTTTCTTT; CDR3aa: CASSNPHRVAEAFF
j_gene: TRBJ1-3; abundance: -; v_gene: TRBV7-9; d_gene: TRBD1; CDR3nt: TGTGCCAGCAGCTTAGGACAGGGGACTTCTGGAAACACCATATATTTT; CDR3aa: CASSLGQGTSGNTIYF
j_gene: TRBJ2-2; abundance: -; v_gene: TRBV2; d_gene: TRBD2; CDR3nt: TGTGCCAGCAGGGGACTAGCGGGGGGGACCGGGGAGCTGTTTTTT; CDR3aa: CASRGLAGGTGELFF
j_gene: TRBJ1-2; abundance: -; v_gene: TRBV6-1; d_gene: -; CDR3nt: TGTGCCAGCAGTGAACCGATGGGGGCATATGGCTACACCTTC; CDR3aa: CASSEPMGAYGYTF
j_gene: TRBJ1-4; abundance: -; v_gene: TRBV4-1; d_gene: TRBD1; CDR3nt: TGCGCCAGCAGCAGGTCAGGGGGATCGACTAATGAAAAACTGTTTTTT; CDR3aa: CASSRSGGSTNEKLFF
j_gene: TRBJ2-5; abundance: -; v_gene: TRBV6-1; d_gene: TRBD1; CDR3nt: TGTGCCAGCACCCCTAGGGCAGGGGGCGGTCGCCAGTACTTC; CDR3aa: CASTPRAGGGRQYF
j_gene: TRBJ1-6; abundance: -; v_gene: TRBV6-1; d_gene: TRBD1; CDR3nt: TGTGCCAGCAGTGAAACAGGGACAGCGTATAATTCACCCCTCCACTTT; CDR3aa: CASSETGTAYNSPLHF
j_gene: TRBJ2-1; abundance: -; v_gene: TRBV7-3; d_gene: TRBD2; CDR3nt: TGTGCCAGCAGCTTAACTAGCGGGAGGGCAGGTGAGCAGTTCTTC; CDR3aa: CASSLTSGRAGEQFF
j_gene: TRBJ2-7; abundance: -; v_gene: TRBV11-2; d_gene: TRBD1; CDR3nt: TGTGCCAGCAGCTTAGGAGGGGACAGCCGCTACGAGCAGTACTTC; CDR3aa: CASSLGGDSRYEQYF
j_gene: TRBJ2-1; abundance: -; v_gene: TRBV30; d_gene: TRBD1; CDR3nt: TGTGCCTGGAGTTTGAGCAGGGGGCGTATCAATGAGCAGTTCTTC; CDR3aa: CAWSLSRGRINEQFF
j_gene: TRBJ1-3; abundance: -; v_gene: TRBV11-2; d_gene: -; CDR3nt: TGTGCCAGCAGCGGGGGACATCAGAACACCATATATTTT; CDR3aa: CASSGGHQNTIYF
j_gene: TRBJ2-7; abundance: -; v_gene: TRBV29-1; d_gene: -; CDR3nt: TGCAGCGCCCGGACAGACTACGAGCAGTACTTC; CDR3aa: CSARTDYEQYF
j_gene: TRBJ2-4; abundance: -; v_gene: TRBV28; d_gene: -; CDR3nt: TGTGCCAGCCAGTCCTTAGCCAAAAACATTCAGTACTTC; CDR3aa: CASQSLAKNIQYF
j_gene: TRBJ2-6; abundance: few; v_gene: TRBV7-9; d_gene: -; CDR3nt: TGTGCCAGCAGCTTAATGGGGACTCTGGGGGCCAACGTCCTGACTTTC; CDR3aa: CASSLMGTLGANVLTF
j_gene: TRBJ1-2; abundance: once; v_gene: TRBV29-1; d_gene: TRBD1; CDR3nt: TGCAGCGTTGGGACAGGAAGGTTGGATGGCTACACCTTC; CDR3aa: CSVGTGRLDGYTF
j_gene: TRBJ2-5; abundance: -; v_gene: TRBV11-2; d_gene: TRBD2; CDR3nt: TGTGCCAGCAGCTTGGGGGGGGAGGGAGAGACCCAGTACTTC; CDR3aa: CASSLGGEGETQYF
j_gene: TRBJ2-7; abundance: -; v_gene: TRBV2; d_gene: TRBD1; CDR3nt: TGTGCCAGCGCCTGGGACAGGGGCTCCTACGAGCAGTACTTC; CDR3aa: CASAWDRGSYEQYF
j_gene: TRBJ2-7; abundance: -; v_gene: TRBV28; d_gene: TRBD1; CDR3nt: TGTGCCAGCAAGACAGGGGCCTACGAGCAGTACTTC; CDR3aa: CASKTGAYEQYF
j_gene: TRBJ2-2; abundance: -; v_gene: TRBV6-5; d_gene: -; CDR3nt: TGTGCCAGTCAAGGGGTGCCAGTAGGGGAGCTGTTTTTT; CDR3aa: CASQGVPVGELFF
j_gene: TRBJ1-1; abundance: once; v_gene: TRBV5-1; d_gene: -; CDR3nt: TGCGCCAGCAGCTTGGAGGGACTTGACACTGAAGCTTTCTTT; CDR3aa: CASSLEGLDTEAFF